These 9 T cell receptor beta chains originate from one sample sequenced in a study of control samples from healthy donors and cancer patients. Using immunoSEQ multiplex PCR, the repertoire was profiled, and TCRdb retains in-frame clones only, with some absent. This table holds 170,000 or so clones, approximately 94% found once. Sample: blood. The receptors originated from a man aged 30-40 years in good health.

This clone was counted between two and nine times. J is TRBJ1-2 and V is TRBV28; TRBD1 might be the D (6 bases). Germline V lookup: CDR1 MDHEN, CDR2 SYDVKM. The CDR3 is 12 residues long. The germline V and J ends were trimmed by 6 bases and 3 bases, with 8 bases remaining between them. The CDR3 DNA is TGTGCCAGCAGCACAGGGCACTATGGCTACACCTTC. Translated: CASSTGHYGYTF.

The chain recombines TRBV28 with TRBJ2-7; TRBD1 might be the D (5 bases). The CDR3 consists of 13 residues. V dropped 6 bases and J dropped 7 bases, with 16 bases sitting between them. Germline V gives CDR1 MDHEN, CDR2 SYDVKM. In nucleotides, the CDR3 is TGTGCCAGCAGCCAGGGCAGGGTCGAGGAGCAGTACTTC. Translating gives CASSQGRVEEQYF.

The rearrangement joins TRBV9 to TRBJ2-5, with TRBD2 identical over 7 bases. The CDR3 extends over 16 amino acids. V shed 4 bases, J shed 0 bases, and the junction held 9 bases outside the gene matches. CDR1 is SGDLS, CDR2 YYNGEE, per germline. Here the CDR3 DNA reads TGTGCCAGCAGCCCCCGTGGGGGGGTTAACCAAGAGACCCAGTACTTC. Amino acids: CASSPRGGVNQETQYF.

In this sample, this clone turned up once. CDR3 sequence: CASSLAPATNEKLFF. The DNA for the CDR3 is TGCGCCAGCAGCTTGGCCCCAGCAACTAATGAAAAACTGTTTTTT. The chain uses TRBV5-1 and TRBJ1-4; D is unclear. There are 15 residues in the CDR3. Trimming stripped 0 bases from V and 0 bases from J, with 6 bases between. CDR1 is SGHRS and CDR2 is YFSETQ in the germline V gene.

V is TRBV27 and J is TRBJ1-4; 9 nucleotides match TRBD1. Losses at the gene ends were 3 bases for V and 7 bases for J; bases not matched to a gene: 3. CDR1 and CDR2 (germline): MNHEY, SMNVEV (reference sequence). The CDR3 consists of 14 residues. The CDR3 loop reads CASSFGQGIEKLFF. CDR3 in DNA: TGTGCCAGCAGTTTTGGACAGGGGATTGAAAAACTGTTTTTT.

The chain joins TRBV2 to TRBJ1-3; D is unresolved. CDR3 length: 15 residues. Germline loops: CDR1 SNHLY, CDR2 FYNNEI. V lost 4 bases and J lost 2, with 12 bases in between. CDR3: CASSVSLRAGNTIYF. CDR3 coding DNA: TGTGCCAGCAGTGTCAGTTTAAGGGCTGGAAACACCATATATTTT.

The CDR3 spells CASSSKPGTETGELFF. DNA for the CDR3: TGCGCCAGCAGCTCGAAGCCCGGGACAGAGACCGGGGAGCTGTTTTTT. The V call is TRBV5-1, the J call TRBJ2-2; TRBD1 agrees at 7 bases. Germline CDR1 reads SGHRS; CDR2 reads YFSETQ. The junction had 10 bases not matched to a gene; V was cut back by 3 bases and J by 5 bases. This CDR3 contains 16 residues.

The CDR3 sequence: CASILGTQNTEAFF. As DNA, the CDR3 is TGTGCCAGTATCCTTGGGACACAGAACACTGAAGCTTTCTTT. V gene TRBV19 combines with J gene TRBJ1-1; a weak D match, TRBD1 (6 bases). Looked up from germline, CDR1 is LNHDA and CDR2 is SQIVND (reference sequence). This CDR3 has 14 residues. The V end was cut by 7 bases, the J end by 1 base, with 13 bases between.

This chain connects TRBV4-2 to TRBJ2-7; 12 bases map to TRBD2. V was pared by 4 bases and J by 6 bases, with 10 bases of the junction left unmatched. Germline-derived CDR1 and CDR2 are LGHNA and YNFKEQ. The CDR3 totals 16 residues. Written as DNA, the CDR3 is TGTGCCAGCAGCCGCGGACTAGCGGGATCCACGGGCGAGCAGTACTTC. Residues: CASSRGLAGSTGEQYF.